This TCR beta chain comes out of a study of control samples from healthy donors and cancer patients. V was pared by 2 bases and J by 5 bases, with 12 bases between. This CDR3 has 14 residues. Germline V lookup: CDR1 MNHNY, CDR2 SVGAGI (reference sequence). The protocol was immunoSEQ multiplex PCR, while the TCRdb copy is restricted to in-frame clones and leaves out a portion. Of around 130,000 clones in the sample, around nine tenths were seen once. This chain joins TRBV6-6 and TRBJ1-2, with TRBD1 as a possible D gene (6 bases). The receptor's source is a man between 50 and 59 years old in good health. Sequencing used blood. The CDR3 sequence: CASSYPDRAYGYTF. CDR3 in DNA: TGTGCCAGCAGTTACCCGGACAGAGCGTATGGCTACACCTTC.